This TCR beta chain was identified in a study of identical twins. Points from the study as a whole: The models gave estimates that fell short of the out-of-frame TCR alpha sharing seen in monozygotic twins.

Details on this clonotype: Its antigen is unknown.

TCRdb re-called the 5' RACE reads with MiXCR, one entry per CDR3 protein. Of 210,000 or so distinct CDR3 sequences listed, more than 15% are singletons. Trimming pared 9 bases from V and 1 base from J, leaving 8 bases between. Per the germline V gene, CDR1 is KGHDR and CDR2 is SFDVKD. The CDR3 totals 13 residues. This sample was also put to use in a study of T cells expressing NK-cell markers. From that study: Cells sorted as CD3+CD56+NKG2C+, CD3+CD56+NKG2C- and CD3+CD56-NKG2C+ T cells supplied the TCR beta repertoires. Several experiments added an anti-gamma-delta TCR antibody to sort only alpha-beta TCR T cells. Where a few donors were concerned, these clonotypes also led the CD3+CD56-NKG2C+ fraction.

This sequence joins TRBV24-1 and TRBJ2-2; D gene uncertain. Sequenced: CD8+ T cells sorted from blood. The clonotype originates from a woman between 18 and 29 years old in good health. CDR3 sequence reads: CATSVGNTGELFF. The CDR3 coding sequence is TGTGCCACCTCTGTCGGGAACACCGGGGAGCTGTTTTTT.